This T cell receptor (beta chain) is from a study of blood T cell repertoires in COVID-19. On the study more broadly: Spain, Italy and the United States supplied samples that represented acute and convalescent COVID-19. Sample material is recorded as cDNA or gDNA derived from T cells, B-cell-depleted T cells, or PBMCs.

As handled by the study authors: Estimates of nucleated cell counts were drawn from the amplification of reference gene primers. This table comes from immunoSEQ multiplex PCR, and its TCRdb copy is limited to in-frame clones, with some not included. The D gene and trimming were derived from the DNA, and the V and J assignments and clone size from that table. The sample lists around 19,000 clones, over 80% occurring once. The CDR3 is 13 amino acids. Germline CDR1 is SGHRS and CDR2 is YFSETQ. Trimming pared 2 bases from V and 7 bases from J, leaving 12 bases between. The sample consisted of peripheral blood. This clonotype originated in a human donor in a cohort sampled during active COVID-19. The donor label of this sample is uncertain. The rearrangement links TRBV5-1 to TRBJ1-1, with a tentative D call TRBD1 (6 bases). This chain's CDR3 is CASSFLGAGEAFF. CDR3 bases: TGCGCCAGCAGCTTTTTGGGGGCGGGTGAAGCTTTCTTT.